Listed below are T cell receptor beta chains from one sample, sequenced in a study of chemoradiotherapy in HPV16-positive cancers. Measured with immunoSEQ multiplex PCR; TCRdb has only the in-frame clones, and not every one. The sample consists of about 8,600 clones, roughly 91% of them appearing once. Here the sequenced sample was blood, taken from a patient who underwent chemoradiotherapy. Receptors were obtained from a human donor with HPV-associated anogenital cancer. Both conserved end residues are part of each CDR3. The D gene is left open where the match is weak. A clone size is listed for some rows: how often the clone was seen (once, few, many), or a class if it is expanded.

15 | NA | TRBJ1-3 | TRBV10-3 | NA | CAISDQVFSGNTIYF | TGTGCCATCAGTGACCAGGTTTTCTCTGGAAACACCATATATTTT
13 | NA | TRBJ1-1 | TRBV28 | NA | CASMWGGNTEAFF | TGTGCCAGCATGTGGGGGGGGAACACTGAAGCTTTCTTT
13 | NA | TRBJ2-3 | TRBV30 | NA | CAWSGGGGLTQYF | TGTGCCTGGAGTGGGGGTGGGGGGCTTACGCAGTATTTT
16 | NA | TRBJ1-3 | TRBV11-2 | NA | CASSAPRGISGNTIYF | TGTGCCAGCAGCGCCCCCCGGGGGATCTCTGGAAACACCATATATTTT
14 | NA | TRBJ2-7 | TRBV7-2 | NA | CASSSYGGKYEQYF | TGTGCCAGCAGCTCGTACGGGGGCAAATACGAGCAGTACTTC
13 | NA | TRBJ2-5 | TRBV7-9 | NA | CASRQMGKETQYF | TGTGCCAGCAGGCAAATGGGGAAAGAGACCCAGTACTTC
16 | NA | TRBJ1-2 | TRBV6-5 | NA | CASSSTRVAGWYGYTF | TGTGCCAGCAGTTCTACGCGGGTAGCCGGTTGGTATGGCTACACCTTC
13 | NA | TRBJ2-1 | TRBV19 | NA | CASEGLGYNEQFF | TGTGCCAGCGAGGGGTTAGGGTACAATGAGCAGTTCTTC
17 | TRBD2 | TRBJ2-1 | TRBV7-2 | NA | CASSGTSGSHRYNEQFF | TGTGCCAGCAGCGGGACTAGCGGGAGCCACCGATACAATGAGCAGTTCTTC
13 | NA | TRBJ1-5 | TRBV7-9 | few | CASGKDVGEPQHF | TGTGCCAGCGGCAAGGACGTAGGGGAGCCCCAGCATTTT
15 | NA | TRBJ2-1 | TRBV7-6 | NA | CASSPVANSYNEQFF | TGTGCCAGCAGCCCTGTAGCAAACTCCTACAATGAGCAGTTCTTC
14 | TRBD1 | TRBJ2-7 | TRBV5-6 | NA | CASSFGQGRGEQYF | TGTGCCAGCAGCTTCGGACAGGGCAGGGGCGAGCAGTACTTC
11 | NA | TRBJ2-5 | TRBV5-1 | NA | CASSFQETQYF | TGCGCCAGCAGCTTCCAAGAGACCCAGTACTTC
16 | TRBD1 | TRBJ1-2 | TRBV5-1 | NA | CASSLGQGTKDYGYTF | TGCGCCAGCAGCTTGGGACAGGGCACGAAAGACTATGGCTACACCTTC
16 | NA | TRBJ2-2 | TRBV11-2 | NA | CASSLVAGMNNGELFF | TGTGCCAGCAGCTTAGTCGCCGGGATGAACAACGGGGAGCTGTTTTTT
14 | TRBD1 | TRBJ1-2 | TRBV28 | NA | CASSKTGNNYGYTF | TGTGCCAGCAGTAAGACAGGGAATAACTATGGCTACACCTTC
15 | NA | TRBJ2-3 | TRBV10-2 | NA | CASSEDTASTDTQYF | TGCGCCAGCAGTGAGGACACGGCTTCCACAGATACGCAGTATTTT
10 | NA | TRBJ2-7 | TRBV2 | NA | CASGGYEQYF | TGTGCCAGCGGGGGCTACGAGCAGTACTTC
17 | NA | TRBJ1-6 | TRBV5-1 | NA | CASSLDPGTAYNSPLHF | TGCGCCAGCAGCTTGGATCCCGGGACCGCATATAATTCACCCCTCCACTTT
13 | NA | TRBJ1-1 | TRBV7-2 | NA | CASSSRAAPEAFF | TGTGCCAGCAGTAGCCGAGCGGCCCCTGAAGCTTTCTTT
15 | TRBD2 | TRBJ2-7 | TRBV11-2 | NA | CASSYSSGRAYEQYF | TGTGCCAGCAGCTACTCTAGCGGGAGGGCCTACGAGCAGTACTTC
15 | NA | TRBJ1-1 | TRBV28 | NA | CASSFWDVGGTEAFF | TGTGCCAGCAGTTTCTGGGACGTGGGAGGCACTGAAGCTTTCTTT
14 | NA | TRBJ1-2 | TRBV6-1 | NA | CASITPWGSYGYTF | TGTGCCAGCATTACCCCGTGGGGGAGCTATGGCTACACCTTC
14 | NA | TRBJ1-1 | TRBV13 | NA | CASSLDRLNTEAFF | TGTGCCAGCAGCCTCGACAGGTTGAACACTGAAGCTTTCTTT
15 | NA | TRBJ1-1 | TRBV7-9 | NA | CASSPRGQINTEAFF | TGTGCCAGCAGCCCAAGAGGACAGATAAACACTGAAGCTTTCTTT
15 | NA | TRBJ1-2 | TRBV6-1 | NA | CASSEYAGRGNGYTF | TGTGCCAGCAGTGAGTACGCGGGCAGGGGTAATGGCTACACCTTC
15 | TRBD2 | TRBJ2-7 | TRBV28 | NA | CASRSASGRTYEQYF | TGTGCCAGCAGGTCAGCCAGCGGGAGGACCTACGAGCAGTACTTC
16 | TRBD1 | TRBJ1-2 | TRBV19 | NA | CASRAPGGSANYGYTF | TGTGCCAGCCGCGCGCCAGGGGGTTCAGCTAACTATGGCTACACCTTC
15 | TRBD1 | TRBJ2-7 | TRBV6-1 | NA | CASSVEGQGSSEQYF | TGTGCCAGCAGTGTAGAGGGACAGGGGTCAAGCGAGCAGTACTTC
14 | NA | TRBJ1-6 | TRBV9 | few | CASSDTGPNSPLHF | TGTGCCAGCAGCGACACAGGGCCGAATTCACCCCTCCACTTT
15 | TRBD1 | TRBJ2-7 | TRBV19 | NA | CASSLRTGSGYEQYF | TGTGCCAGTAGTCTTCGGACAGGGAGTGGATACGAGCAGTACTTC
16 | NA | TRBJ1-1 | TRBV5-6 | few | CASSLQGAGGGAEAFF | TGTGCCAGCAGCCTCCAGGGCGCTGGGGGAGGCGCTGAAGCTTTCTTT
13 | NA | TRBJ1-1 | TRBV5-5 | NA | CASSLIGDTEAFF | TGTGCCAGCAGCTTAATAGGGGACACTGAAGCTTTCTTT
14 | NA | TRBJ1-1 | TRBV27 | NA | CASSSREMNTEAFF | TGTGCCAGCAGTAGCAGGGAAATGAACACTGAAGCTTTCTTT
14 | NA | TRBJ1-6 | TRBV14 | NA | CASSREIGSSPLHF | TGTGCCAGCAGCCGGGAGATTGGGAGTTCACCCCTCCACTTT
13 | NA | TRBJ1-4 | TRBV30 | NA | CAWSYRDWEKLFF | TGTGCCTGGAGCTACAGGGATTGGGAAAAACTGTTTTTT
11 | NA | TRBJ1-1 | TRBV7-9 | NA | CASSFAGEAFF | TGTGCCAGCAGCTTCGCCGGTGAAGCTTTCTTT
16 | NA | TRBJ1-5 | TRBV4-2 | NA | CASSQVGLMRNQPQHF | TGTGCCAGCAGCCAAGTGGGACTGATGAGGAATCAGCCCCAGCATTTT
16 | NA | TRBJ2-3 | TRBV7-2 | NA | CASSLRRAGSTDTQYF | TGTGCCAGCAGCTTACGACGGGCAGGGAGCACAGATACGCAGTATTTT
15 | NA | TRBJ1-3 | TRBV5-1 | NA | CASSSGTSSGNTIYF | TGCGCCAGCAGCTCTGGGACATCCTCTGGAAACACCATATATTTT
12 | TRBD1 | TRBJ1-1 | TRBV19 | once | CASVTGGTEAFF | TGTGCCAGCGTTACAGGGGGCACTGAAGCTTTCTTT
13 | NA | TRBJ2-7 | TRBV29-1 | NA | CSATGRSSYEQYF | TGCAGCGCGACAGGTCGAAGCTCCTACGAGCAGTACTTC
12 | NA | TRBJ2-7 | TRBV19 | NA | CASRTEGYEQYF | TGTGCCAGTAGGACAGAGGGCTACGAGCAGTACTTC
16 | NA | TRBJ1-1 | TRBV21-1 | NA | CASRASVAHIRTEAFF | TGTGCCAGCAGGGCCAGTGTAGCTCACATTCGCACTGAAGCTTTCTTT
14 | TRBD1 | TRBJ1-1 | TRBV7-6 | NA | CASSPRQGLTEAFF | TGTGCCAGCAGCCCGCGACAGGGCTTGACTGAAGCTTTCTTT
14 | NA | TRBJ2-1 | TRBV10-2 | NA | CASRRDSYDNEQFF | TGCGCCAGCAGGCGGGACTCCTACGACAATGAGCAGTTCTTC
13 | TRBD2 | TRBJ2-1 | TRBV29-1 | NA | CSGGTSRGNEQFF | TGCAGCGGCGGGACTAGCAGGGGGAATGAGCAGTTCTTC
13 | TRBD1 | TRBJ1-2 | TRBV29-1 | NA | CSVERTGGPGYTF | TGCAGCGTTGAAAGGACAGGGGGCCCTGGCTACACCTTC
15 | NA | TRBJ1-5 | TRBV19 | NA | CASTWGGIQNQPQHF | TGTGCCAGTACCTGGGGGGGCATACAGAATCAGCCCCAGCATTTT
20 | TRBD2 | TRBJ2-7 | TRBV4-2 | NA | CASSQELYSVLAGGYYEQYF | TGTGCCAGCAGCCAAGAGTTATACTCGGTACTAGCGGGAGGCTACTACGAGCAGTACTTC
16 | TRBD1 | TRBJ2-7 | TRBV5-1 | NA | CASSVTPGTGRYEQYF | TGCGCCAGCAGCGTAACCCCCGGGACAGGCCGTTACGAGCAGTACTTC
15 | NA | TRBJ2-1 | TRBV10-3 | NA | CAISAGGGSYNEQFF | TGTGCCATCAGTGCTGGGGGAGGATCCTACAATGAGCAGTTCTTC
14 | NA | TRBJ2-5 | TRBV2 | NA | CASSVGRLQETQYF | TGTGCCAGCAGTGTTGGACGACTCCAAGAGACCCAGTACTTC
20 | TRBD2 | TRBJ2-3 | TRBV12-5 | NA | CASGPGGIGAGDGVTDTQYF | TGTGCTAGTGGCCCTGGGGGGATCGGAGCGGGAGATGGGGTAACAGATACGCAGTATTTT
14 | NA | TRBJ1-1 | TRBV19 | NA | CASIPTGGAHEAFF | TGTGCCAGTATCCCGACGGGGGGGGCTCATGAAGCTTTCTTT